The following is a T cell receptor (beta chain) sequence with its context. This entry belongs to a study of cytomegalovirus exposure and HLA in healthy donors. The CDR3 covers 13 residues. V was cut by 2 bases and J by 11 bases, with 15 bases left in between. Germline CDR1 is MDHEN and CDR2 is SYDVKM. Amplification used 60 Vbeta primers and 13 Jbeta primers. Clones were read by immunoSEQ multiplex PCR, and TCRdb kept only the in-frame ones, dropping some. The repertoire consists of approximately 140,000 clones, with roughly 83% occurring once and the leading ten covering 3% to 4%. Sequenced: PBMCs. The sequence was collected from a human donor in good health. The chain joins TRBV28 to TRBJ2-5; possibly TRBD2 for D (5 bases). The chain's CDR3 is CASSLSVKGEQYF. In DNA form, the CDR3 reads TGTGCCAGCAGTTTAAGTGTAAAGGGAGAGCAGTACTTC.